This T cell receptor beta chain was retrieved from a study of shared clonotypes between healthy human individuals. Notes on the study in general: For naive CD4 cells, approximately 4.7% of clonotypes were shared across a few donors.

Into CD45RA+ naive and CD45RA-negative memory subsets, the CD4+ cells were split. As processed by the authors: Junction-only sequences without quality scores were provided by ImmunoSEQ, so filtering was different. The assay was immunoSEQ multiplex PCR, and TCRdb's table has in-frame clones only and misses some. The V and J calls and clone size come from that table; D and trimming were worked out from the DNA. The table includes about 680,000 clones, more than 70% detected once. This clone has a handful of counts. Its cognate antigen is unknown. V was clipped by 7 bases and J by 6 bases; unmatched bases: 11. This CDR3 contains 14 residues. Germline values: CDR1 GTSNPN, CDR2 SVGIG (reference sequence).

The rearrangement uses TRBV30 and TRBJ1-2, with TRBD1 matching over 10 bases. Sequences were obtained from memory CD4+ T cells sorted from blood. Subset noted: CD45RA-negative fraction. This TCR derives from a woman in her thirties in good health. The DNA of the CDR3 is TGTGCCTTATCGGCCGGGACAGGGGTCGATGGCTACACCTTC. Translated: CALSAGTGVDGYTF.